This TCR beta chain was identified in a study of spatial heterogeneity in lung cancer. Overall study context: Each unique TCR and UMI combination was seen more than ten times on average in raw reads. Findings and caveats of the study: Follow-up blood showed ubiquitous expanded tumor TCRs less than blood at resection did.

This clonotype was picked up many times. Its antigen is not known. MiXCR, applied by TCRdb to the 5' RACE reads, yields one record per CDR3 protein. The table records 26,000 or so distinct CDR3 sequences, approximately 8.4% of them present only once. The time point here: sample taken at primary tumor resection. Unsorted tumor, nontumor lung tissue or cryopreserved PBMC supplied the whole RNA. Samples were obtained from some 72 donors, all untreated early-stage non-small cell lung cancer patients. The sequence was obtained from a female donor with early-stage non-small cell lung cancer. The specimen was PBMCs, collected at surgery.

The CDR3 loop is CASSGGTSGLTDTQYF. The CDR3 DNA is TGTGCCAGCAGCGGCGGGACTAGCGGGCTCACAGATACGCAGTATTTT. The rearrangement links TRBV9 to TRBJ2-3; TRBD2 matches 12 bases. J gave up 2 bases and V 3 bases, and 4 bases lay outside the gene matches. Germline V gene data show CDR1 as SGDLS and CDR2 as YYNGEE. CDR3 length equals 16 residues.